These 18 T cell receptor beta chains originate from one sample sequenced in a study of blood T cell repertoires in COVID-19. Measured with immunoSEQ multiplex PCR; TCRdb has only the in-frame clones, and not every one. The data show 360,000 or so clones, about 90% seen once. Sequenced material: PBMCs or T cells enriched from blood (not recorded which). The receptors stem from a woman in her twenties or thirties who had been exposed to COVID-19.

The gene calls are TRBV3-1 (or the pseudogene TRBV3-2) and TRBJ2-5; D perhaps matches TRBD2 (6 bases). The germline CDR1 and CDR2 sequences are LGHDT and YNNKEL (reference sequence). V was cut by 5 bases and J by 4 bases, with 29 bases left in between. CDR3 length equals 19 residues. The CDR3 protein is CASSFRGGQRVRGRETQYF. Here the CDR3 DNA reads TGTGCCAGCAGCTTCCGGGGCGGGCAGCGGGTACGGGGTCGAGAGACCCAGTACTTC.

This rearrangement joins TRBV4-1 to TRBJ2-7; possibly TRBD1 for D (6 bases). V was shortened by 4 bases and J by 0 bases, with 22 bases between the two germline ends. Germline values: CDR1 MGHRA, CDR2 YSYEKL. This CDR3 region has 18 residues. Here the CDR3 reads CASSPGPVLRDNSYEQYF. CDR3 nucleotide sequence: TGCGCCAGCAGCCCCGGTCCTGTTTTGAGGGACAACTCCTACGAGCAGTACTTC.

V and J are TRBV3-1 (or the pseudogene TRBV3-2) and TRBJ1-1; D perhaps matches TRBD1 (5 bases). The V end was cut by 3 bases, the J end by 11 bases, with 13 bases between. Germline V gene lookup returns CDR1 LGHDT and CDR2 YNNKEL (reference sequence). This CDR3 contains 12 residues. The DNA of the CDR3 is TGTGCCAGCAGCCAGGACAACTTACGGGCTTTCTTT. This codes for CASSQDNLRAFF.

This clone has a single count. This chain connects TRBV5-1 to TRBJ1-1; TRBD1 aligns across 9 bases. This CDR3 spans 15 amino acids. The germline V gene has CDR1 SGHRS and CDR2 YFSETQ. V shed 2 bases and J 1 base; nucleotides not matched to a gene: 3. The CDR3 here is CASSFRTGANTEAFF. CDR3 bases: TGCGCCAGCAGCTTCCGGACAGGGGCGAACACTGAAGCTTTCTTT.

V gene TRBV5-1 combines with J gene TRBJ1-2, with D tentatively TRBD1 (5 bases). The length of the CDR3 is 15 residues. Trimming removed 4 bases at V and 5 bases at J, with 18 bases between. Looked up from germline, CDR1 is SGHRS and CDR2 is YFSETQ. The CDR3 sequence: CASSRTGRDLYGYTF. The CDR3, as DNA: TGCGCCAGCAGCAGGACGGGCAGGGATCTTTATGGCTACACCTTC. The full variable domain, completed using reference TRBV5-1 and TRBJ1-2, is KAGVTQTPRYLIKTRGQQVTLSCSPISGHRSVSWYQQTPGQGLQFLFEYFSETQRNKGNFPGRFSGRQFSNSRSEMNVSTLELGDSALYLCASSRTGRDLYGYTFGSGTRLTVV.

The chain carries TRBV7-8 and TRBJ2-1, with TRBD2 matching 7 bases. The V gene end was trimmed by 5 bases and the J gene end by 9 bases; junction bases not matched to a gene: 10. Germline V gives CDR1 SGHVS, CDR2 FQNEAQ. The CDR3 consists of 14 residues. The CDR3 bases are TGTGCCAGCAGCAGCCGGGACTATGGGGGTGAGCAGTTCTTC. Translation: CASSSRDYGGEQFF.

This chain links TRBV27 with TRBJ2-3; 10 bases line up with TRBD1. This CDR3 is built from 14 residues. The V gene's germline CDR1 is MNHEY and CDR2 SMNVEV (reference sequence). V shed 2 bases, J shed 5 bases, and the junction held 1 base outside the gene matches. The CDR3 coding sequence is TGTGCCAGCAGTTTAGGGACAGGGGTAGATACGCAGTATTTT. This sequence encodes CASSLGTGVDTQYF.

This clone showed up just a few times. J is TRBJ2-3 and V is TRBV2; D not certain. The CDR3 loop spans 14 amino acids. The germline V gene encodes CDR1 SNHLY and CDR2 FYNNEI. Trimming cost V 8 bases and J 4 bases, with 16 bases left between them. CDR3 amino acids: CASLQERTADTQYF. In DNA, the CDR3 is TGTGCCAGCCTGCAAGAGAGAACAGCAGATACGCAGTATTTT.

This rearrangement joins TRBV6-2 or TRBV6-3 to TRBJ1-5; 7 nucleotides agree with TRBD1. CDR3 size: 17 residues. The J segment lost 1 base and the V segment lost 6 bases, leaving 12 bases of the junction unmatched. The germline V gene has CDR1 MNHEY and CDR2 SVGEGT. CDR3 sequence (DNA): TGTGCCAGCAGACCTCCTCTAGGACAGGCGAGCAATCAGCCCCAGCATTTT. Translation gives CASRPPLGQASNQPQHF.

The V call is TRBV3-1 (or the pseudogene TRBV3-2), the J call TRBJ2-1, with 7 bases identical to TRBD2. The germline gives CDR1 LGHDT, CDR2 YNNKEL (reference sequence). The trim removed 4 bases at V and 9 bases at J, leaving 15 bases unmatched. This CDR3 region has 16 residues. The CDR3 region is CASSPVAGGRRGEQFF. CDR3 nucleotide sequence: TGTGCCAGCAGCCCGGTAGCGGGTGGGCGTCGGGGTGAGCAGTTCTTC.

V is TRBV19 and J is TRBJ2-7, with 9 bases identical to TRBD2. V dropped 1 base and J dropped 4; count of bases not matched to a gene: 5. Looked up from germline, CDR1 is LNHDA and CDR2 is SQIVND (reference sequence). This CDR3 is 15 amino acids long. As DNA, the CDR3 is TGTGCCAGTAGTATAGTCGCTAGCGGGATTTACGAGCAGTACTTC. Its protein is CASSIVASGIYEQYF.

Here the CDR3 reads CASSPLAGEQFF. The CDR3 DNA reads TGTGCCAGCAGTCCCCTGGCTGGCGAGCAGTTCTTC. The V and J genes are TRBV12-3 or TRBV12-4 and TRBJ2-1, with no clear D. There are 12 residues in the CDR3. Trimming took off 5 bases at V and 10 bases at J, with 12 bases between the two ends.

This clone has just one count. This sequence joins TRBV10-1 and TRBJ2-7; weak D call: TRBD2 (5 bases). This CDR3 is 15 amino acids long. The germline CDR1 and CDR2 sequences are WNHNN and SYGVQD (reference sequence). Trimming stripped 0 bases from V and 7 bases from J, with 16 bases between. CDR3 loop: CASSESMGERIEQYF. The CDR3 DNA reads TGCGCCAGCAGTGAGTCGATGGGAGAAAGGATAGAGCAGTACTTC.

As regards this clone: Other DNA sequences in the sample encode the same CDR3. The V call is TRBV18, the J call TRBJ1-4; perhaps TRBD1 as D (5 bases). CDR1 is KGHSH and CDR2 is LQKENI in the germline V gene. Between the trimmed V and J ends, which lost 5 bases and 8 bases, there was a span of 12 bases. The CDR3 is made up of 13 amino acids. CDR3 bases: TGTGCCAGCTCATTACGACGGACAGAAAAACTGTTTTTT. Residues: CASSLRRTEKLFF. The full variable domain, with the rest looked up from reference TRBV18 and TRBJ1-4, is NAGVMQNPRHLVRRRGQEARLRCSPMKGHSHVYWYRQLPEEGLKFMVYLQKENIIDESGMPKERFSAEFPKEGPSILRIQQVVRGDSAAYFCASSLRRTEKLFFGSGTQLSVL.

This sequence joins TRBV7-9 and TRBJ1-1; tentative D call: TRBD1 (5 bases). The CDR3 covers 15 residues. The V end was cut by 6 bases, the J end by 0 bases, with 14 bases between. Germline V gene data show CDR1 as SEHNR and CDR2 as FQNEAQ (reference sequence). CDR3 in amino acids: CASSLAGSVNTEAFF. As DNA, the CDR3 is TGTGCCAGCAGTTTGGCAGGGTCGGTGAACACTGAAGCTTTCTTT.

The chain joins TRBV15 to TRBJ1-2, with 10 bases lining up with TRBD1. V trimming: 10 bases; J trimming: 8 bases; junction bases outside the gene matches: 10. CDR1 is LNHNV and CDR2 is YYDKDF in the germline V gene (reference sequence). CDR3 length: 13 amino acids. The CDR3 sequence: CARHDRDRGGYTF. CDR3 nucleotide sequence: TGTGCCAGACATGACCGGGACAGGGGAGGCTACACCTTC.

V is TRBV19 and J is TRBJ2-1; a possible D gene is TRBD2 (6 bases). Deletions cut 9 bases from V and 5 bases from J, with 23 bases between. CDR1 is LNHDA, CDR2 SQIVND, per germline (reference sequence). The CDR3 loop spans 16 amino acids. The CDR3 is CASSWGGTTPNNEQFF. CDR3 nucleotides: TGTGCCAGCTCCTGGGGCGGGACCACCCCTAACAATGAGCAGTTCTTC.

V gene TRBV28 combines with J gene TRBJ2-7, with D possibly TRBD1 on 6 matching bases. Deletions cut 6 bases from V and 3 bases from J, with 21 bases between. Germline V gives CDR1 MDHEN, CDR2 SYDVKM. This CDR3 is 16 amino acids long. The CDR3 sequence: CASSSLLDSRGYEQYF. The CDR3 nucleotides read TGTGCCAGCAGCTCTTTATTGGACAGTAGAGGCTACGAGCAGTACTTC.